This T cell receptor beta chain was sequenced during a study of cytomegalovirus exposure and HLA in healthy donors. As for the study in general: Out of 150 million to 200 million T cells, an earlier analysis found over 100 million unique TCR beta sequences in total.

The PCR contained 60 Vbeta and 13 Jbeta primers. Clones were read by immunoSEQ multiplex PCR, and TCRdb kept only the in-frame ones, dropping some. The repertoire holds tens of thousands of clones, with roughly 84% as singletons. The CDR3 is 15 amino acids. Germline CDR1 is SGHTA and CDR2 is FQGNSA. The junction had 5 bases not matched to a gene; V was cut back by 5 bases and J by 2 bases. This sequence was found in a man between 18 and 29 years old in good health and CMV-seronegative. The rearrangement uses TRBV7-2 and TRBJ2-5; 10 nucleotides align to TRBD2. The specimen was PBMCs. The CDR3 loop is CASSPGLARQETQYF. The CDR3 bases are TGTGCCAGCAGCCCGGGACTAGCGCGACAAGAGACCCAGTACTTC.